This T cell receptor beta chain emerged from a study of CD8+ T cells in alopecia areata. RNA was extracted and reverse transcribed into cDNA as the sequencing template. TCRdb's table, derived via immunoSEQ multiplex PCR, lists solely in-frame clones and lacks some. The data show 150,000 or so clones, around 47% seen once. This clone has a handful of counts. The source material was CD4+ T cells sorted from blood. The sequence was collected from a human donor with alopecia areata.

The CDR3 reads CASSSFGGVGEQYF. CDR3 DNA sequence: TGTGCCAGCAGCTCCTTCGGGGGGGTCGGCGAGCAGTACTTC. The J gene is TRBJ2-7, the V gene TRBV7-6, with 8 bases that match TRBD2. Germline CDR1 is SGHVS and CDR2 is FNYEAQ. The CDR3 is 14 amino acids. The V gene end was trimmed by 4 bases and the J gene end by 6 bases; junction bases not matched to a gene: 8. The full variable domain, rest sourced from reference TRBV7-6 and TRBJ2-7, is GAGVSQSPRYKVTKRGQDVALRCDPISGHVSLYWYRQALGQGPEFLTYFNYEAQQDKSGLPNDRFSAERPEGSISTLTIQRTEQRDSAMYRCASSSFGGVGEQYFGPGTRLTVT.